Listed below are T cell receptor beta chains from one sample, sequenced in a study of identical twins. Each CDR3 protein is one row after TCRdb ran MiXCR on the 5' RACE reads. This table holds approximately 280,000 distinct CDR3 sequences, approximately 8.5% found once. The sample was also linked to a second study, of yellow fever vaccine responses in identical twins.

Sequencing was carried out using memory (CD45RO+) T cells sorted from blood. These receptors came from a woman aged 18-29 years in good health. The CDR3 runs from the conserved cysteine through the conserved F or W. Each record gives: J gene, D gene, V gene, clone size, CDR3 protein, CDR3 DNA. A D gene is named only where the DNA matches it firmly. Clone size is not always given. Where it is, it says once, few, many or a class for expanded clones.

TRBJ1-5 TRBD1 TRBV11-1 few CASSLEKGASNQPQHF TGTGCCAGCAGCTTAGAAAAGGGGGCAAGCAATCAGCCCCAGCATTTT
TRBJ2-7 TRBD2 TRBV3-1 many CASSFGLAGGPLEQYF TGTGCCAGCAGCTTCGGACTAGCGGGAGGGCCGCTCGAGCAGTACTTC
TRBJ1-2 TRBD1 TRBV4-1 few CASSHGTGGSYGYTF TGCGCCAGCAGCCACGGGACAGGGGGCAGTTATGGCTACACCTTC
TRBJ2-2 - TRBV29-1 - CSVESGSSTGELFF TGCAGCGTTGAGTCGGGCTCGAGTACCGGGGAGCTGTTTTTT
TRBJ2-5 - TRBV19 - CASSIDSGGLQETQYF TGTGCCAGTAGTATAGACTCCGGGGGACTCCAAGAGACCCAGTACTTC
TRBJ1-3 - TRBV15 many CATSRDFGGSGNTIYF TGTGCCACCAGCAGAGATTTTGGGGGATCCGGAAACACCATATATTTT
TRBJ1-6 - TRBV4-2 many CASSQDPLKNNSPLHF TGTGCCAGCAGCCAAGATCCCCTCAAGAATAATTCACCCCTCCACTTT
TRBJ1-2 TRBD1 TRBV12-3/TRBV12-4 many CASSLRSGGPANYGYTF TGTGCCAGCAGTTTAAGGTCAGGGGGCCCAGCTAACTATGGCTACACCTTC
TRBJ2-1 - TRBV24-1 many CATERYNEQFF TGTGCCACTGAGCGCTACAATGAGCAGTTCTTC
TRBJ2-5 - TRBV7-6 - CASSLTRETQYF TGTGCCAGCAGCCTTACTAGAGAGACCCAGTACTTC
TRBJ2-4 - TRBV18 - CASSPGMGDIQYF TGTGCCAGCTCACCGGGGATGGGTGACATTCAGTACTTC
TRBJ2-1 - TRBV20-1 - CSAGTSTNEQFF TGCAGTGCCGGAACTAGTACCAATGAGCAGTTCTTC
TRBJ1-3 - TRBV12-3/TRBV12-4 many CATLWGSAGNTIYF TGTGCCACCCTTTGGGGGTCCGCTGGAAACACCATATATTTT
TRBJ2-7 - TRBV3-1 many CASSQVAQSTYEQYF TGTGCCAGCAGCCAAGTCGCACAAAGTACCTACGAGCAGTACTTC
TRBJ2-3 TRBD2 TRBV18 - CASSLRLAADTQYF TGTGCCAGCTCACTGCGACTAGCGGCAGATACGCAGTATTTT
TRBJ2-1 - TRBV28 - CASTPWGVRNEQFF TGTGCCAGCACCCCCTGGGGTGTTCGGAATGAGCAGTTCTTC
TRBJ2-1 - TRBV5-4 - CASNKAAPGDNEQFF TGTGCCAGCAACAAGGCCGCCCCTGGGGACAATGAGCAGTTCTTC
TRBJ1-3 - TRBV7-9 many CASSVGTVPTIYF TGTGCCAGCAGCGTCGGGACTGTCCCCACCATATATTTT
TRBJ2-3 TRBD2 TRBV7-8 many CASSFDDLAGSTDTQYF TGTGCCAGCAGCTTCGACGACTTAGCGGGCAGCACAGATACGCAGTATTTT
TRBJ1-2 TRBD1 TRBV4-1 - CASSQERQGGPYGYTF TGCGCCAGCAGCCAAGAAAGACAGGGAGGACCTTATGGCTACACCTTC
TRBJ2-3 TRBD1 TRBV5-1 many CASSRTGGTDTQYF TGTGCCAGCAGCCGGACAGGGGGCACAGATACGCAGTATTTT
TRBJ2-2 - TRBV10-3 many CAISPEVNTGELFF TGTGCCATCAGCCCCGAAGTTAACACCGGGGAGCTGTTTTTT
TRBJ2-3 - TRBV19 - CASSGGHIITDTQYF TGTGCCAGTAGTGGGGGACACATCATCACAGATACGCAGTATTTT